The entry below gives a single T cell receptor beta chain sequence along with its context. The target antigen is unknown. The sample comes from a study of T cells in Graves' hyperthyroidism and ophthalmopathy. Study-level results: The majority of expanded thyroid clonotypes above 0.001 also appeared in blood.

The CDR3 length is 15 residues. V was cut by 2 bases and J by 0 bases, with 10 bases left in between. Germline CDR1 and CDR2: SGHVS and FQNEAQ. What was amplified from RNA transcripts were TCR beta CDR3 regions. The HTBI primer set drove a first-round RT-PCR of the TCR CDR3. TCRdb re-derived calls from the multiplex PCR reads in MiXCR, one entry per CDR3 protein. The sample lists about 560,000 distinct CDR3 sequences, around 42% occurring once. The gene calls are TRBV7-8 and TRBJ1-2, with a weak D call TRBD1 (6 bases). The TCR comes from a woman between 18 and 29 years old with Graves' hyperthyroidism. The sample consisted of peripheral blood or thyroid tissue (not recorded which). The CDR3 nucleotides read TGTGCCAGCAGCTTAAAGGGGGATTCTAACTATGGCTACACCTTC. Translated: CASSLKGDSNYGYTF.